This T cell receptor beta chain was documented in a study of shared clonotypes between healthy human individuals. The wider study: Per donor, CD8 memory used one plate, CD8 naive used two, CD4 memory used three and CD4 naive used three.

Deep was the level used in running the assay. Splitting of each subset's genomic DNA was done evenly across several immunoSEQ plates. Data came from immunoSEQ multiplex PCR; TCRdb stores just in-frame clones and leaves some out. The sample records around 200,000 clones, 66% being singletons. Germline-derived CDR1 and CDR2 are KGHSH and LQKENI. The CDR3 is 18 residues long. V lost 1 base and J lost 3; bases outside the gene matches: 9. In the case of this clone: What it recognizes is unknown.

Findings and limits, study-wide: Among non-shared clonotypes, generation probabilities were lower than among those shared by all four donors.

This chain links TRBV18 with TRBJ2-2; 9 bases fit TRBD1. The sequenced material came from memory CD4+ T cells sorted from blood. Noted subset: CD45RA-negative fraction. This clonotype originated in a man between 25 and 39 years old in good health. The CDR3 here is CASSPLGPGQGHTGELFF. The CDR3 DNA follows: TGTGCCAGCTCACCACTTGGTCCGGGACAGGGTCACACCGGGGAGCTGTTTTTT. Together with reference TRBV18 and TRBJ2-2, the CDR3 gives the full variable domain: NAGVMQNPRHLVRRRGQEARLRCSPMKGHSHVYWYRQLPEEGLKFMVYLQKENIIDESGMPKERFSAEFPKEGPSILRIQQVVRGDSAAYFCASSPLGPGQGHTGELFFGEGSRLTVL.